What follows are 24 T cell receptor beta chains derived from one specimen sequenced in a study of T cell responses to AZD1222 COVID-19 vaccine. Generated by immunoSEQ multiplex PCR, the TCRdb table keeps only in-frame clones and is missing some. The sample has approximately 160,000 clones, about 85% seen once. The source was peripheral blood, collected on day 0 of AZD1222 vaccination. These receptors were obtained from an adult in good health.

CDR3 DNA: TGTGCCAGCAGTGAAGCAAGGGGGGGCAGTGAGGATACGCAGTATTTT. This encodes CASSEARGGSEDTQYF. This sequence joins TRBV2 and TRBJ2-3, with D possibly matching TRBD2 (7 bases). This CDR3 spans 16 amino acids. Trimming removed 0 bases at V and 6 bases at J, with 16 bases between. Germline V gives CDR1 SNHLY, CDR2 FYNNEI.

The chain carries TRBV6-4 and TRBJ2-7; TRBD2 aligns across 10 bases. The CDR3 length is 16 residues. V gave up 4 bases and J gave up 5 bases; unmatched junction bases: 11. CDR1 is MRHNA, CDR2 SNTAGT, per germline. The CDR3 is CASSVQTSGVTDEQYF. CDR3 bases: TGTGCCAGCAGTGTGCAAACTAGCGGGGTAACGGACGAGCAGTACTTC.

The rearrangement links TRBV9 to TRBJ2-2; TRBD2 might be the D (5 bases). Germline V gene sequence: CDR1 SGDLS, CDR2 YYNGEE. The CDR3 is 15 amino acids. The V gene lost 2 bases and the J gene lost 0 bases, with 8 bases spanning the gap. The CDR3 loop reads CASSVSGTNTGELFF. The DNA for the CDR3 is TGTGCCAGCAGCGTGTCCGGGACGAACACCGGGGAGCTGTTTTTT.

The CDR3 protein is CARSYGLAGPTYNEQFF. CDR3 coding DNA: TGTGCCAGAAGCTACGGACTAGCGGGACCTACCTACAATGAGCAGTTCTTC. This chain links TRBV5-3 with TRBJ2-1; 12 nucleotides match TRBD2. TRBV5-3 is an open reading frame whose function is uncertain. CDR3 length: 17 amino acids. Trimming cost V 3 bases and J 2 bases; bases outside gene matches: 6.

The rearrangement links TRBV24-1 to TRBJ1-1; no firm D call. The CDR3 has 13 amino acids. From germline, CDR1 is KGHDR and CDR2 SFDVKD. The V and J ends lost 2 bases and 1 base respectively, with 4 bases between them. CDR3 nucleotides: TGTGCCACCAGTGATTCACAGAACACTGAAGCTTTCTTT. Its translation is CATSDSQNTEAFF.

This chain connects TRBV5-1 to TRBJ2-1; D unresolved. V dropped 4 bases and J dropped 9 bases, with 11 bases sitting between them. Germline V gene lookup returns CDR1 SGHRS and CDR2 YFSETQ. The CDR3 totals 12 residues. The CDR3 region is CASSIQDGEQFF. The CDR3, as DNA: TGCGCCAGCAGCATCCAGGACGGTGAGCAGTTCTTC.

CDR3 bases: TGTGCCAGCAGCCACAGGGTAGAAGAGACCCAGTACTTC. Translation gives CASSHRVEETQYF. V is TRBV3-1 (or the pseudogene TRBV3-2) and J is TRBJ2-5; possibly TRBD1 for D (5 bases). Germline V gene sequence: CDR1 LGHDT, CDR2 YNNKEL (reference sequence). The CDR3 consists of 13 residues. Trimming took 3 bases from V and 3 from J, leaving 8 bases between them.

This chain links TRBV7-3 with TRBJ2-3; TRBD1 matches at 8 bases. The CDR3 extends over 14 amino acids. The germline CDR1 and CDR2 sequences are SGHTA and FQGTGA. V trimming: 5 bases; J trimming: 1 base; junction bases outside the gene matches: 2. CDR3 sequence (DNA): TGTGCCAGCAGCCCGACAGGGGGCACAGATACGCAGTATTTT. Translating it yields CASSPTGGTDTQYF.

This clone was detected only once. This sequence joins TRBV6-5 and TRBJ1-5, with D unresolved. The CDR3 covers 14 residues. V shed 7 bases and J shed 2 bases, with 12 bases lying between them. Germline CDR1 MNHEY, CDR2 SVGAGI. This CDR3 reads CASKQAGGNQPQHF. The CDR3 region has the DNA TGTGCCAGCAAGCAAGCAGGAGGCAATCAGCCCCAGCATTTT.

In the case of this clone: One end of the junction varies from germline; a read error may be responsible. The chain is built from TRBV11-2 and TRBJ2-7, with unresolved D. The CDR3 has 10 residues. Looked up from germline, CDR1 is SGHAT and CDR2 is FQNNGV. This chain's CDR3 is CASSPETSTF. CDR3 DNA sequence: TGTGCCAGCAGCCCGGAGACGTCGACCTTC. Filled out from reference TRBV11-2 and TRBJ2-7, the complete variable domain reads EAGVAQSPRYKIIEKRQSVAFWCNPISGHATLYWYQQILGQGPKLLIQFQNNGVVDDSQLPKDRFSAERLKGVDSTLKIQPAKLEDSAVYLCASSPETSTFGPGTRLTVT.

The chain joins TRBV7-9 to TRBJ1-2, with a possible D match to TRBD1 (6 bases). Trimming pared 7 bases from V and 6 bases from J, leaving 21 bases between. This CDR3 is built from 15 residues. Germline CDR1 reads SEHNR; CDR2 reads FQNEAQ (reference sequence). CDR3 protein: CASTRPGAHPNGYTF. In nucleotides, the CDR3 is TGTGCCAGCACCCGGCCGGGGGCACATCCAAATGGCTACACCTTC.

This clone came up once. The V gene is TRBV19, the J gene TRBJ1-2; 10 bases fit TRBD1. V lost 5 bases and J lost 6; bases outside the gene matches: 12. Germline lookup yields CDR1 LNHDA and CDR2 SQIVND (reference sequence). This CDR3 has 16 amino acids. This chain's CDR3 is CASSVVDRGPSDGYTF. For the CDR3, the DNA is TGTGCCAGTAGTGTCGTAGACAGGGGGCCTAGTGATGGCTACACCTTC.

This clone occurred a few times. This rearrangement joins TRBV19 to TRBJ2-3; D not certain. The CDR3 is 14 residues long. V dropped 7 bases and J dropped 0 bases, with 11 bases sitting between them. Germline V gene sequence: CDR1 LNHDA, CDR2 SQIVND (reference sequence). For the CDR3, the DNA is TGTGCCAGTAAGCCCTACACCAGCACAGATACGCAGTATTTT. Protein sequence: CASKPYTSTDTQYF.

V is TRBV30 and J is TRBJ1-4, with 9 bases aligning to TRBD1. This CDR3 region has 14 residues. Germline V lookup: CDR1 GTSNPN, CDR2 SVGIG (reference sequence). V shed 4 bases, J shed 3 bases, and the junction held 3 bases outside the gene matches. The DNA of the CDR3 is TGTGCCTGGAACCGGGACAGGGCTAATGAAAAACTGTTTTTT. It codes for CAWNRDRANEKLFF.

The V and J genes are TRBV7-8 and TRBJ2-1; 7 bases line up with TRBD2. With V trimmed by 1 base and J by 4 bases, 16 bases remained unmatched. This CDR3 has 19 residues. From germline, CDR1 is SGHVS and CDR2 FQNEAQ. This CDR3 is CASSLDSGGWASGYNEQFF. The CDR3 nucleotides read TGTGCCAGCAGCTTAGACAGTGGCGGTTGGGCTAGCGGTTACAATGAGCAGTTCTTC.

The chain has TRBV5-1 and TRBJ2-2; possibly TRBD1 or TRBD2 for D (5 bases each). CDR3 length: 14 amino acids. CDR1 and CDR2 from the germline V gene are SGHRS and YFSETQ. V gave up 3 bases and J gave up 4 bases, with 10 bases separating them. This CDR3 is CASSSGPITGELFF. The CDR3 DNA reads as TGCGCCAGCAGCTCGGGACCGATCACCGGGGAGCTGTTTTTT.

The chain carries TRBV28 and TRBJ1-5, with 8 bases aligning to TRBD1. CDR1 and CDR2 (germline): MDHEN, SYDVKM. CDR3 length: 15 amino acids. V dropped 6 bases and J dropped 2; count of bases not matched to a gene: 6. This chain's CDR3 is CASRHDRGGNQPQHF. As DNA, the CDR3 is TGTGCCAGCAGGCACGACAGGGGTGGCAATCAGCCCCAGCATTTT.

The chain is built from TRBV6-5 and TRBJ1-3; the D is unclear. Deletions cut 4 bases from V and 7 bases from J, with 5 bases between. The germline V gene has CDR1 MNHEY and CDR2 SVGAGI. The CDR3 covers 11 residues. CDR3 DNA: TGTGCCAGCAGTTTTGCCAACACCATATATTTT. This sequence encodes CASSFANTIYF.

The rearrangement links TRBV28 to TRBJ1-4; D uncertain. The CDR3 runs to 15 residues. The V gene lost 1 base and the J gene lost 5 bases, with 11 bases spanning the gap. The germline gives CDR1 MDHEN, CDR2 SYDVKM. The CDR3 region is CASSLSTGLNEKLFF. CDR3 sequence (DNA): TGTGCCAGCAGTTTATCGACGGGCCTCAATGAAAAACTGTTTTTT. Full variable domain (rest looked up from reference TRBV28 and TRBJ1-4): DVKVTQSSRYLVKRTGEKVFLECVQDMDHENMFWYRQDPGLGLRLIYFSYDVKMKEKGDIPEGYSVSREKKERFSLILESASTNQTSMYLCASSLSTGLNEKLFFGSGTQLSVL.

The chain combines TRBV15 with TRBJ1-1; D unresolved. V was trimmed by 0 bases and J by 1 base, leaving 9 bases between them. Germline V gene data show CDR1 as LNHNV and CDR2 as YYDKDF (reference sequence). There are 15 residues in the CDR3. CDR3 bases: TGTGCCACCAGCAGAGATGCATTGAGGAACACTGAAGCTTTCTTT. Protein product: CATSRDALRNTEAFF. Together with reference TRBV15 and TRBJ1-1, the CDR3 gives the full variable domain: DAMVIQNPRYQVTQFGKPVTLSCSQTLNHNVMYWYQQKSSQAPKLLFHYYDKDFNNEADTPDNFQSRRPNTSFCFLDIRSPGLGDTAMYLCATSRDALRNTEAFFGQGTRLTVV.

This chain links TRBV20-1 with TRBJ1-2; D unclear. Germline CDR1 is DFQATT and CDR2 is SNEGSKA (reference sequence). Trimming shortened V by 3 bases and J by 0 bases, and 11 bases separated the two germline ends. The CDR3 covers 14 residues. The CDR3 DNA reads as TGCAGTGCTAGTATCGACGGTACTAACTATGGCTACACCTTC. Its protein product is CSASIDGTNYGYTF.

This clone occurred once. The gene calls are TRBV28 and TRBJ2-5; 8 nucleotides agree with TRBD2. The length of the CDR3 is 13 residues. V was pared by 10 bases and J by 5 bases, with 9 bases of the junction left unmatched. Germline CDR1 and CDR2: MDHEN and SYDVKM. The CDR3 protein is CATRSGMEETQYF. CDR3 DNA: TGTGCCACCCGTAGCGGGATGGAGGAGACCCAGTACTTC.

The chain couples TRBV7-8 to TRBJ1-2; D not resolved. This CDR3 has 15 amino acids. V lost 3 bases and J lost 0, with 11 bases in between. Germline V gene sequence: CDR1 SGHVS, CDR2 FQNEAQ. The CDR3 nucleotides read TGTGCCAGCAGCTTGTACACGTTAGCTAACTATGGCTACACCTTC. It codes for CASSLYTLANYGYTF.

The chain has TRBV21-1 and TRBJ1-2; TRBD1, the D gene given by the table, was not confirmed from the DNA. TRBV21-1 is a pseudogene. The CDR3 totals 15 residues. CDR3 loop: CASSKKGHSNYGYTF. Here the CDR3 DNA reads TGTGCCAGCAGCAAAAAGGGACACTCTAACTATGGCTACACCTTC.